A single sample gave rise to the 27 T cell receptor beta chains below, sequenced in a study of beta chain features in type 1 diabetes. The entirety of the isolated RNA underwent reverse transcription, so expressed TCRB transcripts were sequenced. Assay: immunoSEQ multiplex PCR; the TCRdb copy retains only in-frame clones and omits some. The sample includes 900,000 or so clones, about 17% seen only once; the top ten take 0.023%. The specimen sequenced was naive CD4+ T cells from blood. The origin of the receptors is a woman younger than 30 in good health.

This clone was recorded a few times. The chain couples TRBV10-3 to TRBJ2-7, with D tentatively TRBD1 (5 bases). This CDR3 region has 14 residues. V was trimmed by 6 bases and J by 0 bases, leaving 12 bases between them. CDR1 ENHRY and CDR2 SYGVKD come from the germline V gene. CDR3 sequence (DNA): TGTGCCATCAGCGCCAGGGATCTCTCCTACGAGCAGTACTTC. It translates to CAISARDLSYEQYF.

The chain uses TRBV20-1 and TRBJ1-2; D gene ambiguous. Trimming left V 7 bases short and J 6 bases short, with 12 bases between. This CDR3 is 11 amino acids long. Germline lookup yields CDR1 DFQATT and CDR2 SNEGSKA (reference sequence). Written as DNA, the CDR3 is TGCAGTGTGTTGGTTGTAGATGGCTACACCTTC. Protein: CSVLVVDGYTF.

This chain links TRBV19 with TRBJ1-1; 7 bases line up with TRBD1. Trimming took 1 base from V and 5 from J; bases not matched to a gene: 10. Germline-derived CDR1 and CDR2 are LNHDA and SQIVND (reference sequence). The CDR3 length is 16 residues. CDR3 loop: CASSIGPGGIPTEAFF. In nucleotides, the CDR3 is TGTGCCAGTAGTATAGGGCCAGGGGGAATCCCGACTGAAGCTTTCTTT.

The chain links TRBV7-6 to TRBJ2-7; TRBD1 aligns across 9 bases. The CDR3 totals 14 residues. V shed 1 base and J 8 bases; nucleotides not matched to a gene: 6. Germline CDR1 and CDR2: SGHVS and FNYEAQ. For the CDR3, the DNA is TGTGCCAGCAGCTTAGGAGGACAGGGGAGGCAGCAGTACTTC. Translating it yields CASSLGGQGRQQYF.

The sample holds a few counts of this clone. The J gene is TRBJ2-3, the V gene TRBV7-9; TRBD2 agrees at 8 bases. V was clipped by 2 bases and J by 0 bases; unmatched bases: 4. The germline gives CDR1 SEHNR, CDR2 FQNEAQ (reference sequence). This CDR3 has 16 residues. This CDR3 is CASSLHLAGSTDTQYF. CDR3 sequence (DNA): TGTGCCAGCAGCTTACATTTAGCGGGAAGCACAGATACGCAGTATTTT.

The rearrangement links TRBV28 to TRBJ1-2; a weak D match, TRBD1 (6 bases). Trimming pared 0 bases from V and 0 bases from J, leaving 14 bases between. This CDR3 is built from 17 residues. Germline CDR1 is MDHEN and CDR2 is SYDVKM. The CDR3 DNA follows: TGTGCCAGCAGTTTATGGGGGGCCGCATTAGCTAACTATGGCTACACCTTC. Translation gives CASSLWGAALANYGYTF.

The chain has TRBV2 and TRBJ1-1; D unclear. Looked up from germline, CDR1 is SNHLY and CDR2 is FYNNEI. Between the trimmed V and J ends, which lost 5 bases and 1 base, there was a span of 11 bases. CDR3 size: 14 residues. The CDR3 loop reads CASSQRRRNTEAFF. CDR3 coding DNA: TGTGCCAGCAGTCAAAGACGAAGGAACACTGAAGCTTTCTTT.

This clone has only a few counts. The CDR3 loop is CASSLLRTGANQPQHF. The CDR3 bases are TGTGCCAGCAGTTTATTACGGACAGGGGCGAATCAGCCCCAGCATTTT. V gene TRBV28 combines with J gene TRBJ1-5; 9 bases map to TRBD1. Germline V gene data show CDR1 as MDHEN and CDR2 as SYDVKM. The CDR3 covers 16 residues. After removal of 1 base from V and 4 bases from J, the junction contained 5 bases not matched to a gene.

The chain links TRBV28 to TRBJ1-2, with TRBD1 matching over 8 bases. Losses at the gene ends were 5 bases for V and 4 bases for J; bases not matched to a gene: 6. Germline loops: CDR1 MDHEN, CDR2 SYDVKM. The length of the CDR3 is 14 residues. CDR3: CASSGGQGSYGYTF. DNA for the CDR3: TGTGCCAGCAGTGGAGGACAGGGTAGCTATGGCTACACCTTC.

The rearrangement uses TRBV6-5 and TRBJ2-1; D gene unclear. V was pared by 6 bases and J by 3 bases, with 6 bases between. The germline gives CDR1 MNHEY, CDR2 SVGAGI. CDR3 length: 12 amino acids. The CDR3, as DNA: TGTGCCAGCAGGGCAGACTACAATGAGCAGTTCTTC. Its protein product is CASRADYNEQFF.

The rearrangement joins TRBV4-3 to TRBJ2-7; 8 positions agree with TRBD1. CDR1 LGHNA and CDR2 YSLEER come from the germline V gene. J was trimmed by 5 bases and V by 4 bases; bases with no gene match: 10. The CDR3 totals 15 residues. This CDR3 is CASSRTGTGSHEQYF. The CDR3 nucleotides read TGCGCCAGCAGCCGTACGGGGACAGGTTCCCACGAGCAGTACTTC.

This clone showed up just a few times. This sequence joins TRBV29-1 and TRBJ1-4, with D unresolved. The CDR3 extends over 14 amino acids. Per germline, CDR1 SQVTM and CDR2 ANQGSEA. Trimming took 4 bases from V and 2 from J, leaving 11 bases between them. Written as DNA, the CDR3 is TGCAGCGTTGTTCAACGACCCACTAATGAAAAACTGTTTTTT. It yields the protein CSVVQRPTNEKLFF.

Many counts were recorded for this clone. This chain connects TRBV23-1 to TRBJ2-7; 9 bases align to TRBD2. TRBV23-1 is annotated as an ORF whose role is uncertain. V lost 8 bases, J lost 3 bases, and 5 bases stayed unmatched. This CDR3 is 13 amino acids long. This CDR3 reads CASGSGRHYEQYF. The DNA for the CDR3 is TGCGCCAGCGGTAGCGGGAGACACTACGAGCAGTACTTC.

This clone appeared a few times. The chain couples TRBV20-1 to TRBJ2-1; D is undetermined. This CDR3 spans 11 amino acids. V lost 5 bases and J lost 7, with 9 bases in between. CDR1 is DFQATT and CDR2 is SNEGSKA in the germline V gene (reference sequence). CDR3 loop: CSALPVNEQFF. The CDR3 DNA is TGCAGTGCTTTACCAGTTAATGAGCAGTTCTTC.

This clone was picked up a small number of times. The V and J genes are TRBV15 and TRBJ2-7; the D is unclear. The CDR3 runs to 14 residues. From germline, CDR1 is LNHNV and CDR2 YYDKDF (reference sequence). Trimming pared 0 bases from V and 2 bases from J, leaving 8 bases between. CDR3 in amino acids: CATSRDPATYEQYF. The DNA of the CDR3 is TGTGCCACCAGCAGAGATCCGGCGACCTACGAGCAGTACTTC.

This clone was picked up a small number of times. The DNA of the CDR3 is TGTGCCAGCAGCGTCGCCGGACCCTCCTACAATGAGCAGTTCTTC. Protein product: CASSVAGPSYNEQFF. The rearrangement uses TRBV7-9 and TRBJ2-1; D is unclear. The V and J ends lost 5 bases and 0 bases respectively, with 11 bases between them. The germline CDR1 and CDR2 sequences are SEHNR and FQNEAQ (reference sequence). This CDR3 is built from 15 residues.

V and J are TRBV11-2 and TRBJ2-3; 8 bases align to TRBD1. This CDR3 is built from 14 residues. V was clipped by 5 bases and J by 2 bases; unmatched bases: 3. Germline CDR1 SGHAT, CDR2 FQNNGV. The CDR3 reads CASSGQGPTDTQYF. The DNA of the CDR3 is TGTGCCAGCAGCGGACAGGGCCCCACAGATACGCAGTATTTT.

This clone was picked up a small number of times. The chain joins TRBV7-6 to TRBJ2-3; 14 bases line up with TRBD2. Germline V gene sequence: CDR1 SGHVS, CDR2 FNYEAQ. Losses at the gene ends were 5 bases for V and 2 bases for J; bases not matched to a gene: 6. The CDR3 runs 17 residues. This CDR3 is CASSPRLAGGPTDTQYF. CDR3 nucleotide sequence: TGTGCCAGCAGCCCTAGACTAGCGGGAGGGCCCACAGATACGCAGTATTTT.

This clone has more than one count but fewer than ten. V is TRBV7-2 and J is TRBJ1-2; 8 bases are shared with TRBD1. The trim removed 3 bases at V and 7 bases at J, leaving 4 bases unmatched. From germline, CDR1 is SGHTA and CDR2 FQGNSA. CDR3 length: 13 amino acids. CDR3 sequence: CASSLDREVGYTF. The CDR3 DNA sequence: TGTGCCAGCAGCTTGGACAGGGAGGTTGGCTACACCTTC.

The chain couples TRBV27 to TRBJ2-2; 9 nucleotides agree with TRBD1. This CDR3 contains 18 residues. Germline V gives CDR1 MNHEY, CDR2 SMNVEV (reference sequence). Trimming at V came to 5 bases and at J to 2 bases, leaving 12 bases not matched to a gene. Written as DNA, the CDR3 is TGTGCCAGCAGTCACCCCGCCGGGACAGGGCCTAACACCGGGGAGCTGTTTTTT. Translation: CASSHPAGTGPNTGELFF.

In this sample, this clone turned up a few times. This chain connects TRBV6-5 to TRBJ2-7; possibly TRBD1 for D (6 bases). V lost 10 bases to trimming and J lost 2 bases, with 15 bases between them. Germline CDR1 is MNHEY and CDR2 is SVGAGI. CDR3 size: 13 residues. CDR3 DNA: TGTGCCACCGCGACAGGTCCGACCTACGAGCAGTACTTC. It codes for CATATGPTYEQYF.

This clone was seen a few times. Different DNA sequences within this sample yield the same CDR3. This chain connects TRBV5-1 to TRBJ2-7; D not resolved. This CDR3 is built from 12 residues. Germline V CDR1 and CDR2: SGHRS, YFSETQ. The ends were cut back, 4 bases at V and 4 bases at J, with 9 bases in the middle. CDR3 sequence (DNA): TGCGCCAGCAGCCTTGGAGATTACGAGCAGTACTTC. This gives the protein CASSLGDYEQYF.

Only a few counts were recorded for this clone. CDR3 in amino acids: CASTLRESHNEQFF. The CDR3 nucleotides are TGTGCCAGCACCCTAAGGGAATCCCACAATGAGCAGTTCTTC. The genes are TRBV4-2 and TRBJ2-1; no firm D call. Germline CDR1 reads LGHNA; CDR2 reads YNFKEQ. The CDR3 has 14 residues. The V end was cut by 7 bases, the J end by 5 bases, with 15 bases between.

This rearrangement joins TRBV18 to TRBJ1-1, with D maybe TRBD1 (5 bases). V was trimmed by 7 bases and J by 6 bases, leaving 15 bases between them. Germline assignment: CDR1 KGHSH and CDR2 LQKENI. This CDR3 has 13 amino acids. The DNA for the CDR3 is TGTGCCAGCTTTCCGAGCAGGGCGGCTGAAGCTTTCTTT. It specifies CASFPSRAAEAFF.

This chain links TRBV4-3 with TRBJ2-1, with a weak D call TRBD2 (6 bases). The V end lost 1 base, the J end lost 6 bases, and 13 bases lay between the germline ends. Germline V gene sequence: CDR1 LGHNA, CDR2 YSLEER. This CDR3 comprises 15 residues. CDR3 in amino acids: CASSQVGGTLNEQFF. In DNA form, the CDR3 reads TGCGCCAGCAGCCAAGTTGGAGGGACGCTCAATGAGCAGTTCTTC.

In its sample, this clone was seen a few times. The J gene is TRBJ2-7, the V gene TRBV28; D remains ambiguous. The germline CDR1 and CDR2 sequences are MDHEN and SYDVKM. Trimming took off 6 bases at V and 4 bases at J, with 22 bases between the two ends. The CDR3 is 16 residues long. In DNA form, the CDR3 reads TGTGCCAGCAGCTCCCCGATCGAGACCCATCGATACGAGCAGTACTTC. This gives the protein CASSSPIETHRYEQYF.

This chain connects TRBV18 to TRBJ2-7; D is perhaps TRBD1 (6 bases). Germline CDR1 and CDR2: KGHSH and LQKENI. Trimming took 0 bases from V and 5 from J, leaving 17 bases between them. The CDR3 length is 16 residues. The CDR3 is CASSPPRNRERNEQYF. In nucleotides, the CDR3 is TGTGCCAGCTCACCACCTCGGAACAGGGAAAGGAACGAGCAGTACTTC.